This is a list of T cell receptor beta chains from one sample in a study of early T cells in non-severe SARS-CoV-2 infection. Using its own MiXCR run on the 5' RACE reads, TCRdb lists one record per CDR3 protein. The sample lists 62,000 or so distinct CDR3 sequences; about 10% were seen once. The sample in question was whole blood, obtained at baseline. The receptors derive from an adult who was a healthcare worker with PCR-confirmed SARS-CoV-2 infection or an uninfected control (not recorded which). Both conserved end residues are part of each CDR3. The D gene is left open where the match is weak. Clone size is shown for a subset of rows, as once, few, many or a class of expanded clone.

many	TRBV18	-	TRBJ2-1	CASSDQEGTGNEQFF	TGTGCCAGCTCCGACCAGGAGGGGACGGGCAATGAGCAGTTCTTC
-	TRBV6-4	-	TRBJ2-3	CASKPDRMADTQYF	TGTGCCAGCAAACCGGACAGAATGGCAGATACGCAGTATTTT
many	TRBV25-1	-	TRBJ1-1	CASARGQGSFF	TGTGCCAGCGCCCGCGGGCAGGGGTCTTTCTTT
many	TRBV15	-	TRBJ2-1	CATSSSQGRGNEQFF	TGTGCCACCAGCAGCTCGCAGGGTAGGGGGAATGAGCAGTTCTTC
-	TRBV5-8	TRBD2	TRBJ2-3	CASSRRLAGSTDTQYF	TGTGCCAGCAGCCGGAGACTAGCGGGGAGCACAGATACGCAGTATTTT
many	TRBV9	TRBD1	TRBJ2-6	CASSAPPGQGALGANVLTF	TGTGCCAGCAGCGCCCCTCCGGGACAGGGGGCGCTCGGGGCCAACGTCCTGACTTTC
-	TRBV7-9	TRBD1	TRBJ2-2	CASGNGDRERTGELFF	TGTGCCAGCGGTAACGGGGACAGGGAGAGGACCGGGGAGCTGTTTTTT
many	TRBV6-6	-	TRBJ1-6	CASSTSGLSSPLHF	TGTGCCAGCAGCACCTCAGGGCTGAGTTCACCCCTCCACTTT
many	TRBV7-8	-	TRBJ1-5	CASNMLGIQPQHF	TGTGCCAGCAACATGCTAGGCATTCAGCCCCAGCATTTT
few	TRBV7-9	-	TRBJ2-7	CASSLVQAGAYEQYF	TGTGCCAGCAGCTTAGTACAGGCGGGGGCTTACGAGCAGTACTTC
few	TRBV29-1	TRBD1	TRBJ2-1	CSARDRDRAHNEQFF	TGCAGCGCTAGGGACCGGGACAGGGCCCACAATGAGCAGTTCTTC
few	TRBV20-1	-	TRBJ2-2	CSARGRSTGELFF	TGCAGTGCTAGAGGCAGGAGCACCGGGGAGCTGTTTTTT
-	TRBV12-2	-	TRBJ1-2	CASRLNRGYTF	TGTGCAAGTCGCCTAAACAGGGGCTACACCTTC
many	TRBV11-3	TRBD1	TRBJ2-1	CASSLEGQGVYNEQFF	TGTGCCAGCAGCTTGGAAGGACAGGGAGTGTACAATGAGCAGTTCTTC
-	TRBV20-1	-	TRBJ2-7	CSARDYQAGYEQYF	TGCAGTGCTAGAGATTACCAGGCAGGTTACGAGCAGTACTTC
many	TRBV11-2	TRBD2	TRBJ2-1	CASNLVAGYNEQFF	TGTGCCAGCAATCTCGTAGCGGGGTACAATGAGCAGTTCTTC
few	TRBV3-1	-	TRBJ1-1	CASSTRLMNTEAFF	TGTGCCAGCAGCACCCGACTGATGAACACTGAAGCTTTCTTT
few	TRBV4-2	-	TRBJ2-3	CASSQGTFTDTQYF	TGTGCCAGCAGCCAAGGGACTTTCACAGATACGCAGTATTTT
-	TRBV6-2/TRBV6-3	TRBD2	TRBJ2-3	CASSYSNSGRAPADTQYF	TGTGCCAGCAGTTACTCGAATAGCGGGAGGGCCCCGGCGGATACGCAGTATTTT
many	TRBV6-6	TRBD1	TRBJ2-3	CAIRRMTGGGGTDTQYF	TGTGCCATCCGCCGGATGACAGGGGGCGGAGGTACAGATACGCAGTATTTT
few	TRBV29-1	TRBD2	TRBJ2-7	CSVRGLADDRYEQYF	TGCAGCGTCCGTGGACTAGCGGACGACCGCTACGAGCAGTACTTC
many	TRBV6-2/TRBV6-3	TRBD1	TRBJ1-5	CASSVTGSQPQHF	TGTGCCAGCAGTGTGACAGGGAGTCAGCCCCAGCATTTT
many	TRBV6-2/TRBV6-3	-	TRBJ1-2	CASRPNLAYGYTF	TGTGCCAGCAGACCCAACCTTGCCTATGGCTACACCTTC
-	TRBV27	-	TRBJ2-7	CASSPVLGILYF	TGTGCCAGCAGTCCAGTTTTGGGCATCTTGTACTTC
-	TRBV5-1	-	TRBJ2-7	CASSFWTAYEQYF	TGCGCCAGCAGCTTTTGGACCGCCTACGAGCAGTACTTC
-	TRBV9	TRBD2	TRBJ2-7	CASSARGSGTPYEQYF	TGTGCCAGCAGTGCGAGAGGTAGCGGGACCCCCTACGAGCAGTACTTC
many	TRBV4-1	TRBD2	TRBJ2-1	CASSQDVTSGLIGEQFF	TGCGCCAGCAGCCAAGATGTCACTAGCGGACTGATCGGGGAGCAGTTCTTC
many	TRBV9	-	TRBJ1-1	CASSVGQDTEAFF	TGTGCCAGCAGCGTCGGCCAAGACACTGAAGCTTTCTTT
-	TRBV19	TRBD1	TRBJ2-7	CASSRQGATYEQYF	TGTGCCAGTAGTAGACAGGGGGCCACCTACGAGCAGTACTTC
few	TRBV11-2	-	TRBJ1-2	CASSPIRQGRDYGYTF	TGTGCCAGCAGCCCCATTCGTCAGGGACGGGACTATGGCTACACCTTC
-	TRBV5-5	TRBD2	TRBJ2-7	CASREGLAGAYEQYF	TGTGCCAGCAGGGAGGGACTAGCGGGAGCCTACGAGCAGTACTTC
few	TRBV9	-	TRBJ2-7	CASSGAIGGEQYF	TGTGCCAGCAGCGGAGCGATAGGGGGAGAGCAGTACTTC
-	TRBV6-6	-	TRBJ1-4	CASSPAGGNEKLFF	TGTGCCAGCAGTCCTGCAGGTGGTAATGAAAAACTGTTTTTT
-	TRBV4-3	-	TRBJ1-4	CASSQGVGEKLFF	TGCGCCAGCAGCCAAGGGGTTGGGGAAAAACTGTTTTTT
many	TRBV7-3	-	TRBJ1-6	CASSSGAGSPLHF	TGTGCCAGCAGCTCCGGGGCAGGATCACCCCTCCACTTT
-	TRBV4-2	TRBD2	TRBJ2-1	CASSQGGLAAIPRHVFF	TGTGCCAGCAGCCAAGGCGGACTAGCGGCGATCCCCCGCCACGTGTTCTTC
-	TRBV5-4	TRBD1	TRBJ2-7	CAISFGQGVEYEQYF	TGTGCCATCAGCTTCGGACAGGGAGTGGAGTACGAGCAGTACTTC
few	TRBV7-9	-	TRBJ2-1	CASSLRSDEQFF	TGTGCCAGCAGCTTAAGGTCGGATGAGCAGTTCTTC
few	TRBV19	TRBD2	TRBJ2-4	CASSRNAQSGRLENIQYF	TGTGCCAGTAGCCGTAACGCCCAAAGCGGGAGGCTGGAAAACATTCAGTACTTC
few	TRBV5-1	-	TRBJ2-2	CASSLAPGRVYTGELFF	TGCGCCAGCAGCTTGGCCCCGGGGCGGGTATACACCGGGGAGCTGTTTTTT
-	TRBV6-6	TRBD2	TRBJ2-3	CASSYSPSGSSTDTQYF	TGTGCCAGCAGTTACTCGCCTAGCGGGAGTAGTACAGATACGCAGTATTTT
-	TRBV6-6	-	TRBJ2-2	CASSDDGELFF	TGTGCCAGCAGTGATGATGGGGAGCTGTTTTTT